Listed below are T cell receptor beta chains from one sample, sequenced in a study of cytotoxic CD8 clonotypes in ibrutinib-treated CLL. Method: immunoSEQ multiplex PCR; TCRdb's copy keeps in-frame clones and lacks some. The table records more than 300,000 clones, about 80% of them present only once. Sequencing was performed on PBMCs, taken before ibrutinib treatment. The receptors were sampled from a human donor with chronic lymphocytic leukemia. Each CDR3 is given with its conserved first and last residue. The order of the fields is clone size, D gene, J gene, V gene, CDR3 DNA, CDR3 protein. A D gene is named only where the DNA matches it firmly. Size values are once, few and many counts, or a class for expanded clones, and some rows have none.

NA NA TRBJ2-7 TRBV30 TGTGCCTGGAGTGCGGGCAGGGGCAACGAGCAGTACTTC CAWSAGRGNEQYF
few NA TRBJ1-2 TRBV6-1 TGTGCCAGCAGCCAGGTGGACACCCCCTTCTATGGCTACACCTTC CASSQVDTPFYGYTF
NA NA TRBJ1-5 TRBV19 TGTGCCAGTAATGGGCAAAATCAGCCCCAGCATTTT CASNGQNQPQHF
few TRBD1 TRBJ2-3 TRBV7-2 TGTGCCAGCAGGTTCGGACAGGGGAACATAGATACGCAGTATTTT CASRFGQGNIDTQYF
NA NA TRBJ1-1 TRBV6-5 TGTGCCAGCAGTCGCCTGAACACTGAAGCTTTCTTT CASSRLNTEAFF
NA NA TRBJ1-5 TRBV19 TGTGCCAGTAGGAAGACAGGTGAAAATCAGCCCCAGCATTTT CASRKTGENQPQHF
NA TRBD1 TRBJ1-1 TRBV7-2 TGTGCCAGCAGGCGGACAGGGGTGCTGAGCGCTTTCTTT CASRRTGVLSAFF
NA TRBD1 TRBJ2-5 TRBV5-6 TGTGCCAGCAGCTGGACAGGAGAGACCCAGTACTTC CASSWTGETQYF
NA TRBD1 TRBJ1-2 TRBV6-6 TGTGCCAGCAGTTACCCGGACAGGGGAGGCTATGGCTACACCTTC CASSYPDRGGYGYTF
NA NA TRBJ1-2 TRBV27 TGTGCCAGCAGTTTAAATGGCAGGAGTAACTATGGCTACACCTTC CASSLNGRSNYGYTF
NA TRBD2 TRBJ2-2 TRBV7-9 TGTGCCAGCAGCTCGCGACTAGCGGGAGTGGCCGGGGAGCTGTTTTTT CASSSRLAGVAGELFF
NA NA TRBJ2-7 TRBV6-1 TGTGCCAGCACCGTGACAGCTTACTACGAGCAGTACTTC CASTVTAYYEQYF
NA TRBD2 TRBJ2-7 TRBV27 TGTGCCAGCAGTGGAGGAACTAGCGACCCCTCCTACGAGCAGTACTTC CASSGGTSDPSYEQYF
NA NA TRBJ2-5 TRBV19 TGTGCCAGTAGCTCAAGGACGGGCCAAGAGACCCAGTACTTC CASSSRTGQETQYF
NA NA TRBJ1-1 TRBV27 TGTGCCAGCAGTTTACATGGGGGACGAGCTGAAGCTTTCTTT CASSLHGGRAEAFF
NA TRBD1 TRBJ1-3 TRBV7-2 TGTGCCAGCAGCTGGGACAGCTCGTCTGGAAACACCATATATTTT CASSWDSSSGNTIYF
NA NA TRBJ1-5 TRBV5-4 TGTGCCAGCAGCTTTACACAGGGTCGGCATCAGCCCCAGCATTTT CASSFTQGRHQPQHF
NA TRBD1 TRBJ1-5 TRBV2 TGTGCCAGCAGTACCGTGAGGGACAGTATTGAATACAATCAGCCCCAGCATTTT CASSTVRDSIEYNQPQHF
NA NA TRBJ2-2 TRBV4-1 TGCGCCAGCAGCCAAGATCCTCCCACTCAACGGGGCGGGGAGCTGTTTTTT CASSQDPPTQRGGELFF
NA NA TRBJ1-1 TRBV15 TGTGCCACCAGCAGAGATACAGGGCATATGAACACTGAAGCTTTCTTT CATSRDTGHMNTEAFF
NA NA TRBJ1-5 TRBV7-7 TGTGCCAGCAGCTTAGGCCGTAATCAGCCCCAGCATTTT CASSLGRNQPQHF
NA TRBD1 TRBJ2-7 TRBV15 TGTGCCACCAGCAGCCGGGACAGGGCCGTGTACGAGCAGTACTTC CATSSRDRAVYEQYF
NA NA TRBJ1-1 TRBV18 TGTGCCAGCTCACCACAGGGAAACACTGAAGCTTTCTTT CASSPQGNTEAFF
NA TRBD1 TRBJ2-2 TRBV5-1 TGCGCCAGCAGCTTGACTGACAGGGACACCGGGGAGCTGTTTTTT CASSLTDRDTGELFF
NA NA TRBJ2-1 TRBV6-5 TGTGCCAGCAGTCTAAACCCGGGACGAAATGAGCAGTTCTTC CASSLNPGRNEQFF
NA TRBD2 TRBJ2-1 TRBV27 TGTGCCAGCACTCTAGCGGGATCCTACAATGAGCAGTTCTTC CASTLAGSYNEQFF
NA TRBD1 TRBJ2-7 TRBV27 TGTGCCAGCAGTACCGACAGGGGGCTCGAGCAGTACTTC CASSTDRGLEQYF
NA NA TRBJ1-1 TRBV19 TGTGCCAGTAGTTTAAAACCGGGGACTGAAGCTTTCTTT CASSLKPGTEAFF
few TRBD1 TRBJ2-7 TRBV5-1 TGCGCCAGCAGCTACCGGGACAGGGGATCCGAGCAGTACTTC CASSYRDRGSEQYF
NA NA TRBJ2-5 TRBV18 TGTGCCAGCTCACCATATCCCGGGCTCCAAGAGACCCAGTACTTC CASSPYPGLQETQYF
once TRBD1 TRBJ2-7 TRBV29-1 TGCAGCGTTGGGCCGGGACAGGGATCCTACGAGCAGTACTTC CSVGPGQGSYEQYF
NA TRBD2 TRBJ2-5 TRBV29-1 TGCAGCGTTGGTTTTAGCGGGTATGAGACCCAGTACTTC CSVGFSGYETQYF
NA NA TRBJ1-2 TRBV28 TGTGCCAGCAGCCAATTTGGCAGGGTAATCGTCGATGGCTACACCTTC CASSQFGRVIVDGYTF
NA NA TRBJ2-7 TRBV7-8 TGTGCCAGCAGCCTAAGCCGGTCGGGCGACTACGAGCAGTACTTC CASSLSRSGDYEQYF
NA NA TRBJ2-3 TRBV30 TGTGCCTGGAGTGTACTAATGGCAGATACGCAGTATTTT CAWSVLMADTQYF
NA NA TRBJ1-1 TRBV10-3 TGTGCCATCAGTGAGGTAGGGGGAGGTGAAGCTTTCTTT CAISEVGGGEAFF
NA TRBD1 TRBJ2-2 TRBV27 TGTGCCAGCAGCTCGGACAGGGCGAACACCGGGGAGCTGTTTTTT CASSSDRANTGELFF
NA NA TRBJ1-2 TRBV7-2 TGTGCCAGCAGCTTAGGGCGGACTGGCTACACCTTC CASSLGRTGYTF
NA NA TRBJ1-4 TRBV6-5 TGTGCCAGCAGTTACGTCTCGGGGCCTACGAATGAAAAACTGTTTTTT CASSYVSGPTNEKLFF
NA NA TRBJ2-2 TRBV27 TGTGCCAGCAGTTTATCGGAAGATACCGGGGAGCTGTTTTTT CASSLSEDTGELFF
NA NA TRBJ2-2 TRBV7-7 TGTGCCAGCAGCTTAGGGGAAAACACCGGGGAGCTGTTTTTT CASSLGENTGELFF
NA NA TRBJ2-2 TRBV7-8 TGTGCCAGCAGCTTCGGACAGATAAACACCGGGGAGCTGTTTTTT CASSFGQINTGELFF